This entry is about one T cell receptor beta chain. Antigen: not known. The data belong to a study of beta chain features in type 1 diabetes. Germline-derived CDR1 and CDR2 are SGHTA and FQGNSA. V dropped 3 bases and J dropped 2 bases, with 15 bases sitting between them. The CDR3 consists of 16 residues. Overall study findings and caveats: Amplification by PCR could prefer shorter templates, with the same effect in patients and controls.

What was sequenced were expressed TCRB transcripts, since all of the isolated RNA had been reverse transcribed. This table comes from immunoSEQ multiplex PCR, and its TCRdb copy is limited to in-frame clones, with some not included. The profile shows 350,000 to 450,000 clones, over 13% of them singletons. This receptor was obtained from a woman younger than 35 in good health. The gene calls are TRBV7-2 and TRBJ2-3, with D possibly matching TRBD1 (6 bases). The sample consisted of naive CD4+ T cells from blood. The CDR3 sequence: CASSFGGGHPTDTQYF. DNA for the CDR3: TGTGCCAGCAGCTTTGGGGGCGGACACCCCACAGATACGCAGTATTTT. Full variable domain (outside the CDR3, taken from reference TRBV7-2 and TRBJ2-3): GAGVSQSPSNKVTEKGKDVELRCDPISGHTALYWYRQSLGQGLEFLIYFQGNSAPDKSGLPSDRFSAERTGGSVSTLTIQRTQQEDSAVYLCASSFGGGHPTDTQYFGPGTRLTVL.